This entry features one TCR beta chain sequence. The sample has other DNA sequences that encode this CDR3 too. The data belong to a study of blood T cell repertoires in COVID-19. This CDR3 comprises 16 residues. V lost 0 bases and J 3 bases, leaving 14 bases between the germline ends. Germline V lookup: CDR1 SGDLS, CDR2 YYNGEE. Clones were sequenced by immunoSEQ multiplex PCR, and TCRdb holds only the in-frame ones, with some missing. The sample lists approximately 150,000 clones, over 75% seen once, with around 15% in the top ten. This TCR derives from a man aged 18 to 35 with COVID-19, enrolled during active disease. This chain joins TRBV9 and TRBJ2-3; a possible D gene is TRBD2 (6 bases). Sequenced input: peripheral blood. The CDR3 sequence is CASSVGSSESTDTQYF. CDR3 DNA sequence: TGTGCCAGCAGCGTAGGGTCTAGCGAGAGTACAGATACGCAGTATTTT.